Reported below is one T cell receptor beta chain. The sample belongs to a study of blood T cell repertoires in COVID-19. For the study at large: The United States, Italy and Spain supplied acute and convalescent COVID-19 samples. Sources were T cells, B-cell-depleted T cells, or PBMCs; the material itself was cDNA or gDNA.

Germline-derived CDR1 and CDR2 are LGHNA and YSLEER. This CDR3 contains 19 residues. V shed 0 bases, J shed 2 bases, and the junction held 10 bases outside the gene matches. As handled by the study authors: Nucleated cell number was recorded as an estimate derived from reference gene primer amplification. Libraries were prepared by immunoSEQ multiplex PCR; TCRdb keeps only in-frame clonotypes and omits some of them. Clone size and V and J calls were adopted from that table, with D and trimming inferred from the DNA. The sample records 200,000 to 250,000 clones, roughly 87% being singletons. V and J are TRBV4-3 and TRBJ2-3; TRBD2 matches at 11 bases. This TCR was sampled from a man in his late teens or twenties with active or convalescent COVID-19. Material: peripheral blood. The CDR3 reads CASSQEYAASGGITDTQYF. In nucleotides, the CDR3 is TGCGCCAGCAGCCAAGAGTACGCGGCTAGCGGGGGGATCACAGATACGCAGTATTTT.